Listed here are 27 T cell receptor beta chains from one sample, sequenced in a study of HIV-infected patients and healthy controls. The repertoire came from unfractionated whole blood and reflected all unsorted peripheral T cells. Alpha and beta constant-region primers primed reverse transcription of approximately 500 ng RNA. Each of the alpha and beta chains got its own library through chain-specific third strand synthesis with indices. TCRdb re-derived calls from the 5' RACE reads in MiXCR, one entry per CDR3 protein. Of some 7,600 distinct CDR3 sequences in the sample, 8% were seen once. Sequencing used blood, obtained before antiretroviral therapy. Receptors originate from an adult with HIV infection.

The V gene is TRBV25-1, the J gene TRBJ2-1, with D tentatively TRBD1 (7 bases). This CDR3 region has 14 residues. In germline, CDR1 is MGHDK, CDR2 SYGVNS. Trimming pared 4 bases from V and 4 bases from J, leaving 11 bases between. CDR3 sequence reads: CASSGGTEYNEQFF. The CDR3 DNA reads TGTGCCAGCAGTGGCGGGACAGAATACAATGAGCAGTTCTTC.

Notes on this clonotype: Its ends do not fully match the called genes, so a read error is possible. The V gene is TRBV5-4, the J gene TRBJ2-7; D gene ambiguous. Germline V gene data show CDR1 as SGHNT and CDR2 as YYREEE (reference sequence). This CDR3 is built from 13 residues. The CDR3 loop is CASSLTPTYEQYF. CDR3 bases: TGTGCCAGCAGTCTAACTCCTACCTACGAGCAGTACTTT.

The CDR3, as DNA: TGTGCCAGCAGCTTGGGACCTACTAATGAAAAACTGTTTTTT. Translating it yields CASSLGPTNEKLFF. V gene TRBV5-6 combines with J gene TRBJ1-4, with no clear D. V was shortened by 0 bases and J by 2 bases, with 5 bases between the two germline ends. Germline V lookup: CDR1 SGHDT, CDR2 YYEEEE. The CDR3 is 14 amino acids.

This clonotype was counted ten times or more. V usage is TRBV24-1 and J usage is TRBJ1-2, with TRBD1 identical over 7 bases. From germline, CDR1 is KGHDR and CDR2 SFDVKD. The CDR3 consists of 15 residues. The J segment lost 3 bases and the V segment lost 4 bases, leaving 7 bases of the junction unmatched. The CDR3 nucleotides read TGTGCCACCAGTGACCCTGCGACAGGGTACTATGGCTACACCTTC. This sequence encodes CATSDPATGYYGYTF.

This clonotype occurred many times. This sequence joins TRBV24-1 and TRBJ2-2, with D tentatively TRBD2 (6 bases). CDR3 length: 18 residues. V was trimmed by 3 bases and J by 2 bases, leaving 18 bases between them. CDR1 and CDR2 (germline): KGHDR, SFDVKD. The chain's CDR3 is CATSDQTRDFRNTGELFF. CDR3 bases: TGTGCCACCAGTGATCAGACCAGGGACTTCCGAAACACCGGGGAGCTGTTTTTT.

The table lists this clonotype with many counts. The chain couples TRBV2 to TRBJ2-5; 7 bases fit TRBD1. Trimming cost V 4 bases and J 0 bases; bases outside gene matches: 8. This CDR3 spans 16 amino acids. Germline CDR1 is SNHLY and CDR2 is FYNNEI. In DNA form, the CDR3 reads TGTGCCAGCAGTGGACAGGGCGCTGGGTACCAAGAGACCCAGTACTTC. Translation: CASSGQGAGYQETQYF.

This clonotype was found many times. CDR3 sequence reads: CASSQRGTLNPSGNTIYF. CDR3 bases: TGTGCCAGCAGCCAAAGAGGGACGCTTAACCCCTCTGGAAACACCATATATTTT. V usage is TRBV4-2 and J usage is TRBJ1-3, with a weak D call TRBD1 (5 bases). Trimming shortened V by 2 bases and J by 0 bases, and 17 bases separated the two germline ends. The length of the CDR3 is 18 residues. CDR1 and CDR2 from the germline V gene are LGHNA and YNFKEQ.

A remark on this clonotype: Relative to the germline gene, one junction end is altered; a read error may explain this. The chain uses TRBV7-9 and TRBJ1-1, with 8 nucleotides matching TRBD1. CDR3 length: 14 amino acids. From germline, CDR1 is SEHNR and CDR2 FQNEAQ (reference sequence). The CDR3: CTSSAGQGITEAFF. The CDR3 nucleotides read TGTACCAGCAGTGCAGGACAGGGTATCACTGAAGCTTTCTTT.

By sample fraction, this clonotype is medium-sized. The chain links TRBV7-2 to TRBJ1-2; D unclear. The germline CDR1 and CDR2 sequences are SGHTA and FQGNSA. V lost 8 bases, J lost 4 bases, and 11 bases lay in between. The CDR3 extends over 12 amino acids. The chain's CDR3 is CASGSVVYGYTF. Written as DNA, the CDR3 is TGTGCCAGCGGATCAGTGGTCTATGGCTACACCTTC.

By share, this clonotype counts as medium-sized. The chain links TRBV4-2 to TRBJ1-4; D not resolved. Trimming cost V 4 bases and J 0 bases, with 12 bases left between them. The CDR3 has 16 residues. Per the germline V gene, CDR1 is LGHNA and CDR2 is YNFKEQ. CDR3 bases: TGTGCCAGCAGCCCCCGGACGGAATCAACTAATGAAAAACTGTTTTTT. It encodes CASSPRTESTNEKLFF.

This clonotype showed up many times. The rearrangement joins TRBV28 to TRBJ2-7, with D perhaps matching TRBD2 (5 bases). Looked up from germline, CDR1 is MDHEN and CDR2 is SYDVKM. This CDR3 is 12 amino acids long. The V end was cut by 5 bases, the J end by 3 bases, with 8 bases between. The CDR3 region has the DNA TGTGCCAGCAGTCAAGAGGGCTACGAGCAGTACTTC. It translates to CASSQEGYEQYF.

Relative to its sample, this clonotype is medium-sized. This chain uses TRBV29-1 with TRBJ1-1, with a weak D call TRBD1 (5 bases). CDR3 size: 11 residues. CDR1 and CDR2 (germline): SQVTM, ANQGSEA. The ends were cut back, 6 bases at V and 7 bases at J, with 12 bases in the middle. CDR3 sequence (DNA): TGCAGCGTGGCGGGGGGAAGTGAAGCTTTCTTT. This translates into CSVAGGSEAFF. Complete variable domain (other parts from reference TRBV29-1 and TRBJ1-1): SAVISQKPSRDICQRGTSLTIQCQVDSQVTMMFWYRQQPGQSLTLIATANQGSEATYESGFVIDKFPISRPNLTFSTLTVSNMSPEDSSIYLCSVAGGSEAFFGQGTRLTVV.

By share, this clonotype counts as medium-sized. The chain combines TRBV7-3 with TRBJ2-1; 11 nucleotides line up with TRBD2. This CDR3 contains 16 residues. J lost 2 bases, V lost 2 bases, and 2 bases had no gene match. Per germline, CDR1 SGHTA and CDR2 FQGTGA. CDR3 region: CASSLSTSGTYNEQFF. The CDR3 DNA is TGTGCCAGCAGCTTATCGACTAGCGGGACCTACAATGAGCAGTTCTTC.

This clonotype was picked up a small number of times. V and J are TRBV6-5 and TRBJ1-1, with a weak D call TRBD1 (6 bases). The CDR3 is 17 residues long. V lost 8 bases to trimming and J lost 1 base, with 23 bases between them. Germline V lookup: CDR1 MNHEY, CDR2 SVGAGI. The CDR3 DNA reads TGTGCCAGCGGGGGAAGGCTGTTTGTGGGGGCGAACACTGAAGCTTTCTTT. Its translation is CASGGRLFVGANTEAFF.

The chain combines TRBV27 with TRBJ2-7; TRBD2 aligns across 11 bases. With V trimmed by 4 bases and J by 6 bases, 8 bases remained unmatched. The CDR3 sequence is 15 residues long. Germline V lookup: CDR1 MNHEY, CDR2 SMNVEV (reference sequence). The CDR3 loop reads CASSWGLAALREQYF. CDR3 nucleotides: TGTGCCAGCAGTTGGGGACTAGCGGCCCTTCGCGAGCAGTACTTC.

This clonotype is termed medium-sized (0.01 to 0.1%). The chain joins TRBV5-1 to TRBJ2-3, with no clear D. Trimming took off 4 bases at V and 2 bases at J, with 11 bases between the two ends. CDR3 length equals 14 residues. Per germline, CDR1 SGHRS and CDR2 YFSETQ. CDR3: CASSPGPHTDTQYF. For the CDR3, the DNA is TGCGCCAGCAGCCCGGGTCCTCACACAGATACGCAGTATTTT.

This clonotype was counted ten times or more. The rearrangement uses TRBV6-1 and TRBJ1-1; no clear D gene. Trimming removed 7 bases from V and 3 bases from J, with 9 bases in between. This CDR3 is built from 12 residues. In germline, CDR1 is MNHNS, CDR2 SASEGT. The DNA for the CDR3 is TGTGCCAGCACTCTCGGGTACACTGAAGCTTTCTTT. Residues: CASTLGYTEAFF.

This clonotype was observed at least ten times. The chain links TRBV5-6 to TRBJ1-1; D unclear. The CDR3 totals 16 residues. V was trimmed by 0 bases and J by 0 bases, leaving 12 bases between them. The germline V gene has CDR1 SGHDT and CDR2 YYEEEE. The CDR3 loop reads CASSLEGRRVNTEAFF. CDR3 nucleotides: TGTGCCAGCAGCTTGGAAGGCAGGAGGGTGAACACTGAAGCTTTCTTT.

This clonotype is medium-sized by share. The chain has TRBV7-2 and TRBJ2-3, with D unclear. The CDR3 runs to 13 residues. The V end was cut by 1 base, the J end by 1 base, with 3 bases between. Germline assignment: CDR1 SGHTA and CDR2 FQGNSA. The CDR3 DNA reads as TGTGCCAGCAGCTTAGGCGGCACAGATACGCAGTATTTT. It translates to CASSLGGTDTQYF.

The J gene is TRBJ1-1, the V gene TRBV19; TRBD1 matches 8 bases. Germline values: CDR1 LNHDA, CDR2 SQIVND (reference sequence). CDR3 length equals 13 residues. Unmatched junction bases numbered 3, after V lost 5 bases and J lost 4 bases. As DNA, the CDR3 is TGTGCCAGTAGTGACAGGGGAGGCACTGAAGCTTTCTTT. It translates to CASSDRGGTEAFF.

Judged by abundance, this clonotype is medium-sized. The gene calls are TRBV6-5 and TRBJ2-2; TRBD2 might be the D (6 bases). CDR3 size: 15 residues. V was shortened by 6 bases and J by 6 bases, with 17 bases between the two germline ends. CDR1 and CDR2 from the germline V gene are MNHEY and SVGAGI. DNA of the CDR3: TGTGCCAGCAGATTCACTAGCAAGATATCCGGGGAGCTGTTTTTT. Translation: CASRFTSKISGELFF.

By proportion, this clonotype is medium-sized (0.01 to 0.1%). The J gene is TRBJ1-2, the V gene TRBV15; D remains ambiguous. The CDR3 consists of 15 residues. Trimming left V 0 bases short and J 7 bases short, with 15 bases between. The V gene's germline CDR1 is LNHNV and CDR2 YYDKDF (reference sequence). DNA for the CDR3: TGTGCCACCAGCAGAGAGGGCATGACTTGGGGTGGCTACACCTTC. Protein: CATSREGMTWGGYTF.

This clonotype qualifies as medium-sized. The chain recombines TRBV2 with TRBJ1-3, with 8 nucleotides matching TRBD1. Unmatched junction bases numbered 7, after V lost 6 bases and J lost 9 bases. This CDR3 has 13 residues. Germline V gives CDR1 SNHLY, CDR2 FYNNEI. The DNA of the CDR3 is TGTGCCAGCAGAGGGACAGGCCCTGGCACCATATATTTT. This gives the protein CASRGTGPGTIYF. Supplemented by reference TRBV2 and TRBJ1-3, the full variable domain reads EPEVTQTPSHQVTQMGQEVILRCVPISNHLYFYWYRQILGQKVEFLVSFYNNEISEKSEIFDDQFSVERPDGSNFTLKIRSTKLEDSAMYFCASRGTGPGTIYFGEGSWLTVV.

This clonotype was picked up many times. V usage is TRBV16 and J usage is TRBJ1-2; D perhaps matches TRBD1 (5 bases). The germline CDR1 and CDR2 sequences are KGHSY and FQNENV. The CDR3 runs 15 residues. The ends were cut back, 4 bases at V and 8 bases at J, with 20 bases in the middle. CDR3 nucleotide sequence: TGTGCCAGCAGCCCAACGCGGGTTGGGGGATACGGCTACACCTTC. The encoded protein is CASSPTRVGGYGYTF.

This clonotype was counted a few times. CDR3 sequence reads: CSAGGDRGRTEAFF. The CDR3 DNA is TGCAGTGCAGGGGGGGACAGGGGGAGGACTGAAGCTTTCTTT. The V and J genes are TRBV20-1 and TRBJ1-1; 11 bases line up with TRBD1. The CDR3 contains 14 residues. V was pared by 6 bases and J by 5 bases, with 8 bases of the junction left unmatched. Germline V gene lookup returns CDR1 DFQATT and CDR2 SNEGSKA (reference sequence).

This clonotype is categorized as medium-sized. Here the CDR3 DNA reads TGTGCCAGCAGCTTGGGACTTATAAACACCGGGGAGCTGTTTTTT. Amino acids: CASSLGLINTGELFF. This chain uses TRBV6-5 with TRBJ2-2; D perhaps matches TRBD2 (6 bases). The V and J ends lost 6 bases and 2 bases respectively, with 13 bases between them. The CDR3 extends over 15 amino acids. Germline V gene lookup returns CDR1 MNHEY and CDR2 SVGAGI.

V gene TRBV27 combines with J gene TRBJ2-1, with TRBD2 matching 8 bases. Trimming cost V 6 bases and J 4 bases; bases outside gene matches: 5. The CDR3 loop spans 14 amino acids. In germline, CDR1 is MNHEY, CDR2 SMNVEV (reference sequence). CDR3: CASSIAGPYNEQFF. The CDR3 DNA is TGTGCCAGCAGCATAGCGGGGCCATACAATGAGCAGTTCTTC.